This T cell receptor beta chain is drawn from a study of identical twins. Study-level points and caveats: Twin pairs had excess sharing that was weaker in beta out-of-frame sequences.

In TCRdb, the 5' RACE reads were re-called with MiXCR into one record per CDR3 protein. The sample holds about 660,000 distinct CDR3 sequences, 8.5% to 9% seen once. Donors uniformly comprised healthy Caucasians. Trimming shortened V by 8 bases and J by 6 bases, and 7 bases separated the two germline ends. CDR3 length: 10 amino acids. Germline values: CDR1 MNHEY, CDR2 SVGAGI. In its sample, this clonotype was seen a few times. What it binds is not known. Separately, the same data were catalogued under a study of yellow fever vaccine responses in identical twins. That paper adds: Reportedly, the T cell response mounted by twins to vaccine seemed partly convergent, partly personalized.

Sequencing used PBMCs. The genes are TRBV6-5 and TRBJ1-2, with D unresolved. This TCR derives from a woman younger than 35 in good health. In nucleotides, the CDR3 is TGTGCCAGCGGCAATAATGGCTACACCTTC. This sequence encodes CASGNNGYTF.